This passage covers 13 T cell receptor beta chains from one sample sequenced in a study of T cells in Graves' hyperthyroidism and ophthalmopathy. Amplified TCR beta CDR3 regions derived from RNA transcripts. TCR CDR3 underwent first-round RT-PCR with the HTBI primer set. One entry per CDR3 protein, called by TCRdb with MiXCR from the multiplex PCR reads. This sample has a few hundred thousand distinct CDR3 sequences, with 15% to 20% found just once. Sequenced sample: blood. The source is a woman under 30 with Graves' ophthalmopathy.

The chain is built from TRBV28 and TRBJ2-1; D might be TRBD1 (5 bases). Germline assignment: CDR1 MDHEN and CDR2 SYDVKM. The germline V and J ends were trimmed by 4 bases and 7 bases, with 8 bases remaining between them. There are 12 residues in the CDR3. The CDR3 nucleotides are TGTGCCAGCAGTTCCAACAGGAATGAGCAGTTCTTC. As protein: CASSSNRNEQFF.

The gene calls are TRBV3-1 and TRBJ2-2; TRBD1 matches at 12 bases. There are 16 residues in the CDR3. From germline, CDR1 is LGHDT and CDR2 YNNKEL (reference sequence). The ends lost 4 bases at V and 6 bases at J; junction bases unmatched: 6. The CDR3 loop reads CASSRPGTGGSGELFF. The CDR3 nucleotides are TGTGCCAGCAGCCGCCCCGGGACAGGGGGCTCCGGGGAGCTGTTTTTT.

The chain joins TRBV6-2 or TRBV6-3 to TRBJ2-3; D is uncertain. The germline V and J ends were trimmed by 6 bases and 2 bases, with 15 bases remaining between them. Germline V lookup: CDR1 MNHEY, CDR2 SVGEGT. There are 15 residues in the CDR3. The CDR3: CASSPLIGNTDTQYF. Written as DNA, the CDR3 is TGTGCCAGCAGCCCCCTTATCGGAAACACAGATACGCAGTATTTT.

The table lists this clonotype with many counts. The CDR3, as DNA: TGTGCCAGCAGTTACGGGACACCTAATCAGCCCCAGCATTTT. The encoded protein is CASSYGTPNQPQHF. The rearrangement uses TRBV6-2 or TRBV6-3 and TRBJ1-5; TRBD1 is a possible D gene (6 bases). V gave up 2 bases and J gave up 4 bases, with 9 bases separating them. CDR1 is MNHEY and CDR2 is SVGEGT in the germline V gene. This CDR3 has 14 amino acids.

In nucleotides, the CDR3 is TGTGCCAGCAGTTCCTCCACGATATATTCACCCCTCCACTTT. Its protein is CASSSSTIYSPLHF. J is TRBJ1-6 and V is TRBV12-3 or TRBV12-4; no reliable D call. The CDR3 runs 14 residues. With 4 bases removed from V and 8 bases from J, the gap between germline ends came to 12 bases.

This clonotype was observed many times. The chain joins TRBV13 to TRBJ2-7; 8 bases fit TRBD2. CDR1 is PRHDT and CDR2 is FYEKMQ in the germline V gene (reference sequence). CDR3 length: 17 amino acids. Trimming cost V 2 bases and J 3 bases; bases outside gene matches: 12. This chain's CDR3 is CASSLSPGGPEHYEQYF. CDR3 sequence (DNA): TGTGCCAGCAGCTTATCTCCGGGGGGGCCGGAGCACTACGAGCAGTACTTC.

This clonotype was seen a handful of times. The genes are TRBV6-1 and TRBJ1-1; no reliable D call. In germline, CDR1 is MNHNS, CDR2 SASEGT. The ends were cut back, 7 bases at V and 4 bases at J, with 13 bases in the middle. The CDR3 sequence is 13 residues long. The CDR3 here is CASITVEGTEAFF. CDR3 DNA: TGTGCCAGCATAACGGTTGAAGGCACTGAAGCTTTCTTT.

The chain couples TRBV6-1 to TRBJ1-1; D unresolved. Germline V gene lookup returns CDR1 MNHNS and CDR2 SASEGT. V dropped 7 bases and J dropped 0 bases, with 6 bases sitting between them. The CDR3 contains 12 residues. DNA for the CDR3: TGTGCCAGCAATATGATGAACACTGAAGCTTTCTTT. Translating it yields CASNMMNTEAFF.

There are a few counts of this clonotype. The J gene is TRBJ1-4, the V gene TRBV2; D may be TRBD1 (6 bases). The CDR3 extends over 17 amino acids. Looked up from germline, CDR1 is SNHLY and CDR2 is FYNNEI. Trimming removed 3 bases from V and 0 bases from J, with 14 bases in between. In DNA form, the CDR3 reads TGTGCCAGCAGTGATTTCAGGGGACAAACAACTAATGAAAAACTGTTTTTT. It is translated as CASSDFRGQTTNEKLFF.

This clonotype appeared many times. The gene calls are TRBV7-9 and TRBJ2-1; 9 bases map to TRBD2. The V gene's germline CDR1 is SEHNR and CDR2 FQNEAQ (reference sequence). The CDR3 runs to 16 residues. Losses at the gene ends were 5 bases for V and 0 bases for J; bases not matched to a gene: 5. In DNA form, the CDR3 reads TGTGCCAGCAGCCCCCATAGCGGGAGCTCCTACAATGAGCAGTTCTTC. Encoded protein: CASSPHSGSSYNEQFF. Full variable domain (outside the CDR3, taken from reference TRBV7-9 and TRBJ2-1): DTGVSQNPRHKITKRGQNVTFRCDPISEHNRLYWYRQTLGQGPEFLTYFQNEAQLEKSRLLSDRFSAERPKGSFSTLEIQRTEQGDSAMYLCASSPHSGSSYNEQFFGPGTRLTVL.

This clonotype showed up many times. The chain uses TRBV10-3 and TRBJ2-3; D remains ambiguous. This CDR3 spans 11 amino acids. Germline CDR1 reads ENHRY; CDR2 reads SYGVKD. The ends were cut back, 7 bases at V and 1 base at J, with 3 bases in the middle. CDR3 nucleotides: TGTGCCATCACCGGCACAGATACGCAGTATTTT. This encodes CAITGTDTQYF.

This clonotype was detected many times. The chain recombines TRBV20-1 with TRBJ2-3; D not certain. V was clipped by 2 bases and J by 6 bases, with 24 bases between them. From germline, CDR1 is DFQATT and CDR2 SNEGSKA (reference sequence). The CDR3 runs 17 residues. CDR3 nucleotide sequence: TGCAGTGCTAGACGACCGGAGAAGTATTTTGATTTGGATACGCAGTATTTT. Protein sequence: CSARRPEKYFDLDTQYF.

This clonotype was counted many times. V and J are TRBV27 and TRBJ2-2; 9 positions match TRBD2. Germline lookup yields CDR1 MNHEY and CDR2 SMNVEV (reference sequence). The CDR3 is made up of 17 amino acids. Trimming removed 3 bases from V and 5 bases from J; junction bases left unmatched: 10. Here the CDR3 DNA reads TGTGCCAGCAGTTTCCTGCGGGAGGGTTCATCGACCGGGGAGCTGTTTTTT. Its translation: CASSFLREGSSTGELFF.